This entry lists 18 T cell receptor beta chains sequenced from one sample in a study of cytomegalovirus exposure and HLA in healthy donors. PCR used 60 Vbeta primers and 13 Jbeta primers. Using immunoSEQ multiplex PCR, the repertoire was profiled, and TCRdb retains in-frame clones only, with some absent. The table lists around 97,000 clones, around 10% of them singletons. The specimen was PBMCs. All receptors come from a man aged 45 to 65 in good health and CMV-seropositive.

This clone was recorded many times. The chain links TRBV6-1 to TRBJ2-5, with TRBD2 as a possible D gene (5 bases). The CDR3 contains 15 residues. V was cut by 1 base and J by 4 bases, with 13 bases left in between. CDR1 and CDR2 (germline): MNHNS, SASEGT. The CDR3 DNA reads as TGTGCCAGCAGTGAAGTAGGCCTTCGGGGAGAGACCCAGTACTTC. Translated: CASSEVGLRGETQYF.

This clone was seen more than once but under ten times. The J gene is TRBJ1-5, the V gene TRBV5-1; 7 positions match TRBD1. CDR1 and CDR2 (germline): SGHRS, YFSETQ. The V gene end was trimmed by 4 bases and the J gene end by 4 bases; junction bases not matched to a gene: 5. The length of the CDR3 is 14 residues. CDR3 DNA sequence: TGCGCCAGCAGCCCCGGGACAGTAAATCAGCCCCAGCATTTT. Its protein is CASSPGTVNQPQHF.

The chain carries TRBV28 and TRBJ1-5, with a possible D match to TRBD1 (6 bases). Per germline, CDR1 MDHEN and CDR2 SYDVKM. Trimming took 10 bases from V and 4 from J, leaving 14 bases between them. The CDR3 loop spans 13 amino acids. The CDR3 spells CAINRERNQPQHF. The CDR3 region has the DNA TGTGCCATAAACAGGGAACGGAATCAGCCCCAGCATTTT. Full variable domain (remainder filled in from reference TRBV28 and TRBJ1-5): DVKVTQSSRYLVKRTGEKVFLECVQDMDHENMFWYRQDPGLGLRLIYFSYDVKMKEKGDIPEGYSVSREKKERFSLILESASTNQTSMYLCAINRERNQPQHFGDGTRLSIL.

The rearrangement uses TRBV7-8 and TRBJ2-5, with 11 nucleotides matching TRBD1. The J call is in doubt because the DNA end fits TRBJ2-7 better. This CDR3 is 15 amino acids long. Germline V gene data show CDR1 as SGHVS and CDR2 as FQNEAQ. DNA for the CDR3: TGTGCCAGCAGCTTAGCCGGGACAGGGGGCTACGAGCAGTACTTC. Translated: CASSLAGTGGYEQYF.

The chain couples TRBV6-5 to TRBJ2-7; perhaps TRBD1 as D (5 bases). The CDR3 is made up of 14 amino acids. Germline-derived CDR1 and CDR2 are MNHEY and SVGAGI. Trimming removed 6 bases from V and 0 bases from J, with 12 bases in between. The CDR3 here is CASSPYRISYEQYF. CDR3 nucleotides: TGTGCCAGCAGCCCTTACAGGATCTCCTACGAGCAGTACTTC.

The chain joins TRBV6-1 to TRBJ1-2; D gene uncertain. This CDR3 region has 14 residues. Germline CDR1 MNHNS, CDR2 SASEGT. Trimming took off 0 bases at V and 0 bases at J, with 5 bases between the two ends. The CDR3 DNA reads TGTGCCAGCAGTGAAGCTATAGCTAACTATGGCTACACCTTC. Its protein is CASSEAIANYGYTF.

This clone was counted a few times. The chain joins TRBV30 to TRBJ2-5, with 7 bases lining up with TRBD1. Germline values: CDR1 GTSNPN, CDR2 SVGIG (reference sequence). The V and J ends lost 2 bases and 5 bases, in that order; junction bases with no gene match: 8. The CDR3 length is 14 residues. The CDR3 region is CAWSTGVLQETQYF. Written as DNA, the CDR3 is TGTGCCTGGAGTACAGGGGTTCTTCAGGAGACCCAGTACTTC. Full variable domain (outside the CDR3, taken from reference TRBV30 and TRBJ2-5): SQTIHQWPATLVQPVGSPLSLECTVEGTSNPNLYWYRQAAGRGLQLLFYSVGIGQISSEVPQNLSASRPQDRQFILSSKKLLLSDSGFYLCAWSTGVLQETQYFGPGTRLLVL.

There are a few counts of this clone. This chain connects TRBV18 to TRBJ1-5; the D gene is possibly TRBD1 (5 bases). The CDR3 totals 14 residues. V was cut by 3 bases and J by 2 bases, with 8 bases left in between. Germline V lookup: CDR1 KGHSH, CDR2 LQKENI. CDR3 amino acids: CASSPTTGNQPQHF. DNA for the CDR3: TGTGCCAGCTCACCGACGACAGGCAATCAGCCCCAGCATTTT.

The chain joins TRBV30 to TRBJ1-5, with D maybe TRBD1 (5 bases). In germline, CDR1 is GTSNPN, CDR2 SVGIG (reference sequence). The CDR3 consists of 13 residues. Here the CDR3 reads CAGGAGPGQPQHF. The CDR3 DNA reads as TGTGCTGGAGGGGCAGGGCCGGGACAGCCCCAGCATTTT.

The sample holds a few counts of this clone. The chain has TRBV9 and TRBJ2-1; possibly TRBD2 for D (6 bases). The CDR3 covers 18 residues. Germline V gene lookup returns CDR1 SGDLS and CDR2 YYNGEE. Trimming removed 8 bases from V and 4 bases from J, with 28 bases in between. The DNA of the CDR3 is TGTGCCAGAGCGTCGTTAGCGGTCCACCAGAGGGCTTACAATGAGCAGTTCTTC. The encoded protein is CARASLAVHQRAYNEQFF. Full variable domain (remainder filled in from reference TRBV9 and TRBJ2-1): DSGVTQTPKHLITATGQRVTLRCSPRSGDLSVYWYQQSLDQGLQFLIQYYNGEERAKGNILERFSAQQFPDLHSELNLSSLELGDSALYFCARASLAVHQRAYNEQFFGPGTRLTVL.

This clone was observed a handful of times. The chain links TRBV28 to TRBJ1-5; the D gene is possibly TRBD1 (6 bases). CDR3 length equals 16 residues. CDR1 is MDHEN and CDR2 is SYDVKM in the germline V gene. Between the trimmed V and J ends, which lost 3 bases and 2 bases, there was a span of 14 bases. The CDR3 loop reads CASSFRAGVGNQPQHF. CDR3 nucleotide sequence: TGTGCCAGCAGTTTTAGGGCAGGGGTGGGCAATCAGCCCCAGCATTTT.

This clone was seen only a few times. The chain has TRBV19 and TRBJ2-7; 10 nucleotides line up with TRBD1. CDR1 LNHDA and CDR2 SQIVND come from the germline V gene (reference sequence). The CDR3 has 15 residues. V was clipped by 4 bases and J by 7 bases; unmatched bases: 10. CDR3 nucleotide sequence: TGTGCCAGTAGTAGAACGGGACAGGGGCTGGCGGAGCAGTACTTC. Translation: CASSRTGQGLAEQYF.

This clone was counted only a few times. The rearrangement links TRBV30 to TRBJ2-7, with D perhaps matching TRBD1 (6 bases). The CDR3 is 12 residues long. V lost 4 bases to trimming and J lost 3 bases, with 10 bases between them. Per germline, CDR1 GTSNPN and CDR2 SVGIG (reference sequence). The CDR3 protein is CAWTGDGYEQYF. The CDR3 DNA follows: TGTGCCTGGACAGGGGACGGCTACGAGCAGTACTTC.

The chain employs TRBV5-4 and TRBJ2-5, with a weak D call TRBD2 (6 bases). Germline V lookup: CDR1 SGHNT, CDR2 YYREEE (reference sequence). CDR3 length: 15 amino acids. V gave up 4 bases and J gave up 2 bases, with 15 bases separating them. CDR3 loop: CASSRVAEPQETQYF. The CDR3 DNA reads TGTGCCAGCAGCCGCGTAGCGGAACCTCAAGAGACCCAGTACTTC.

A few counts support this clone. This chain uses TRBV6-6 with TRBJ1-5, with D uncertain. V was pared by 6 bases and J by 4 bases, with 16 bases between. The germline gives CDR1 MNHNY, CDR2 SVGAGI (reference sequence). The length of the CDR3 is 15 residues. The CDR3: CASSYKVSGNQPQHF. The CDR3 DNA reads as TGTGCCAGCAGCTACAAAGTGTCAGGTAATCAGCCCCAGCATTTT.

This rearrangement joins TRBV9 to TRBJ2-3; maybe TRBD2 (5 bases). Germline CDR1 SGDLS, CDR2 YYNGEE. The CDR3 is 13 residues long. The ends were cut back, 0 bases at V and 4 bases at J, with 6 bases in the middle. Written as DNA, the CDR3 is TGTGCCAGCAGCGTAGTGGGAGCAGATACGCAGTATTTT. This codes for CASSVVGADTQYF.

The V gene is TRBV11-3, the J gene TRBJ2-1, with TRBD2 matching 9 bases. The CDR3 is made up of 17 amino acids. CDR1 is SGHNT, CDR2 YENEEA, per germline. J lost 2 bases, V lost 1 base, and 6 bases had no gene match. The chain's CDR3 is CASSLGGSGRTYNEQFF. CDR3 sequence (DNA): TGTGCCAGCAGCTTAGGAGGTAGCGGGAGAACCTACAATGAGCAGTTCTTC.

This chain connects TRBV27 to TRBJ1-2, with a possible D match to TRBD1 (5 bases). CDR1 and CDR2 from the germline V gene are MNHEY and SMNVEV (reference sequence). The CDR3 length is 13 residues. V lost 1 base to trimming and J lost 6 bases, with 9 bases between them. In DNA, the CDR3 is TGTGCCAGCAGTTTATGGGGGGGGGATGGCTACACCTTC. This gives the protein CASSLWGGDGYTF.